This T cell receptor (beta chain) stems from a study of CD8+CD57+ T cells in acquired aplastic anemia. The overall study: CD4+ and CD8+ cells, once sorted, gave DNA averaging roughly 3.4 ug. Study results and limitations: Patients and controls shared 25 to 35 CD8+ CDR3 sequences, which appeared highly expressed in patients and within their immunodominant clones. Patients were compared with controls for CD8+ Simpson's diversity, and no significant difference emerged.

This CDR3 is 14 amino acids long. CDR1 is MNHNY, CDR2 SVGAGI, per germline (reference sequence). Trimming removed 5 bases from V and 3 bases from J; junction bases left unmatched: 3. For sequencing, patients were chosen who had shown expansion of CD8+CD57+ cells by flow cytometry. Patients were therapy-naive when their blood was sampled. This clonotype was recorded many times. Its antigen is unknown. According to the study, genomic DNA was the template for TCR beta VDJ and CDR3 profiling. MiXCR was run by TCRdb on the reads, yielding one entry per CDR3 protein. Found here are roughly 250,000 distinct CDR3 sequences, approximately 50% of them singletons; the top ten hold about 7.8%.

Input material: sorted CD4+, CD8+, or CD8+CD57+ T cells (not recorded which) from PBMCs. The chain uses TRBV6-6 and TRBJ2-2; the match to TRBD1 covers 7 bases. The sequence was obtained from a human donor with aplastic anemia. For the CDR3, the DNA is TGTGCCAGCAGTCGACAGGGCTACACCGGGGAGCTGTTTTTT. The encoded protein is CASSRQGYTGELFF.